This T cell receptor (beta chain) was sequenced in a study of radiotherapy plus CTLA-4 blockade in lung cancer. Study details: Disease control was seen in over 25% of patients, objective responses in approximately 20%.

This clone was observed a few times. The antigen is undetermined. This CDR3 is 14 amino acids long. The V segment lost 6 bases and the J segment 0 bases; nucleotides outside the gene matches: 4. The germline V gene encodes CDR1 LNHDA and CDR2 SQIVND (reference sequence). The assay was immunoSEQ multiplex PCR, and TCRdb's table has in-frame clones only and misses some. The table lists about 31,000 clones, around 70% of them singletons, with roughly 4.5% in the top ten. Patients had chemo-refractory metastatic non-small-cell lung cancer and received focal radiation plus CTLA-4 blockade that used ipilimumab. Study observations and caveats: In blood, tumor-derived TCR clones expanded after radiotherapy plus ipilimumab. Increased serum interferon-beta after radiation also reportedly predicted response strongly.

The TCR comes from a human donor with non-small cell lung cancer whose response to radiotherapy plus ipilimumab could not be evaluated. The source material was peripheral blood, sampled from a patient treated with radiotherapy plus ipilimumab. This rearrangement joins TRBV19 to TRBJ1-2; 7 nucleotides agree with TRBD1. The CDR3 coding sequence is TGTGCCAGTAGCACAGGGGACTCTAACTATGGCTACACCTTC. Encoded protein: CASSTGDSNYGYTF.